This T cell receptor (beta chain) was found in a study of blood T cell repertoires in COVID-19. Study background: Sites in the United States, Italy and Spain provided acute and convalescent COVID-19 samples. The analysed material was cDNA or gDNA that came from T cells, B-cell-depleted T cells, or PBMCs.

Trimming stripped 10 bases from V and 5 bases from J, with 17 bases between. The CDR3 contains 13 residues. The germline V gene has CDR1 ENHRY and CDR2 SYGVKD. This clone was seen a handful of times. Seattle's cohort entered during active infection and was followed longitudinally. Study processing details: Amplified reference gene primers provided the basis for estimating nucleated cell counts. Sequencing used immunoSEQ multiplex PCR; TCRdb keeps in-frame clones, though not all of them. V, J and clone size reflect that table, while D and trimming were determined from the DNA. The table has about 250,000 clones, roughly 82% seen once.

The sequenced sample was peripheral blood. The chain joins TRBV10-3 to TRBJ1-1; D is perhaps TRBD1 (5 bases). The receptor was isolated from a woman older than 75 with COVID-19, enrolled during active disease. Here the CDR3 reads CATRFGAGTEAFF. DNA for the CDR3: TGTGCCACCCGCTTTGGGGCCGGAACTGAAGCTTTCTTT.